This TCR beta chain was captured by sequencing in a study of graft-versus-host responses after intestinal transplantation. Worth noting for this clone: The antigen is undetermined. One junction end disagrees with the germline gene, perhaps due to a read error.

CDR3 length equals 14 residues. Germline V lookup: CDR1 MGHRA, CDR2 YSYEKL. Profiling relied on immunoSEQ multiplex PCR, and the TCRdb table lists in-frame clones only, not all of them. The table lists about 70,000 clones, approximately 96% of them singletons, with over 0.4% in the top ten. Study-wide results and limits: Some GvH clones were seen earlier in gut or blood, suggesting intestinal origin. Declines in HvG clones occurring early post-transplant were associated with peak circulating GvH clone levels.

This TCR was sampled from a human donor who received an intestinal transplant. The V call is TRBV4-1, the J call TRBJ2-7; TRBD1 might be the D (6 bases). The sample in question was unstimulated CD8+ T cells sorted from spleen or lymph node cells, obtained before intestinal transplant. As DNA, the CDR3 is TGTGCCAGCAGCCAAGGGGGACCTATTTACGAGCAGTACTTC. It specifies CASSQGGPIYEQYF.